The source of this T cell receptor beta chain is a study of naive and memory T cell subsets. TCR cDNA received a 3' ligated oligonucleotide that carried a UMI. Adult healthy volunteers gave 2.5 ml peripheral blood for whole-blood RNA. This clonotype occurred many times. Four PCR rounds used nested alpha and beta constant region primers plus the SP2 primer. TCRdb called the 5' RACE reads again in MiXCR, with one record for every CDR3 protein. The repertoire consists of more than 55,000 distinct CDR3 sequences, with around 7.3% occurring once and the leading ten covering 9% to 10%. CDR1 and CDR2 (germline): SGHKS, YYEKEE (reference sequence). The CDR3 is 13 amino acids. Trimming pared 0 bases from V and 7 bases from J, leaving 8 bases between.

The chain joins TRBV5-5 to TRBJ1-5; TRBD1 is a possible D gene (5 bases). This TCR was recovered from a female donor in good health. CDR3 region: CASSLAEGQPQHF. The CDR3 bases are TGTGCCAGCAGCTTGGCCGAGGGGCAGCCCCAGCATTTT.